The TCR beta chain described here comes from a study of tissue T cells after allogeneic stem cell transplantation. To note about this clone: Its antigen is not known. Mouse germline and gene names are used. The read ends 1 residue shy of where the CDR3 ends; the end is completed using the germline J gene.

The CDR3 runs to 13 residues. Losses at the gene ends were 5 bases for V and 9 bases for J; bases not matched to a gene: 2. CDR1 and CDR2 from the germline V gene are NNHNN and SYGAGS (reference sequence). The study's findings and limits: Only a limited share of tissue TCRs appeared in blood or spleen.

CDR3 sequences, V/J genes, frequencies and template counts came from survey-depth TCRbeta sequencing. The protocol was immunoSEQ multiplex PCR, while the TCRdb copy is restricted to in-frame clones and leaves out a portion. The sample holds 48,000 or so clones, less than 75% seen once. The chain has TRBV13-2 and TRBJ1-6; 10 bases map to TRBD1. TRBJ1-6 is reported as an ORF; its role is uncertain. The TCR was taken from a pool of C57BL/6 mice in good health. The material sequenced was sorted cells pooled from one or two spleens. The DNA read from the CDR3 is TGTGCCAGCGGGGGGACAGGGGCTTCGCCCCTCTAC. This codes for CASGGTGASPLY. The entire CDR3 protein reads CASGGTGASPLYF.